These 30 T cell receptor beta chains came from one sample sequenced in a study of blood T cell repertoires in COVID-19. Measured with immunoSEQ multiplex PCR; TCRdb has only the in-frame clones, and not every one. The data hold a few hundred thousand clones, with 89% observed a single time. The specimen sequenced was peripheral blood. The receptors originated from a middle-aged man with acute or convalescent COVID-19.

This clone was observed a single time. This chain uses TRBV12-3 or TRBV12-4 with TRBJ1-2; D is unclear. V was clipped by 3 bases and J by 8 bases, with 7 bases between them. The CDR3 is 11 residues long. The CDR3 region has the DNA TGTGCCAGCAGTTTCGGTTTAGGCTACACCTTC. Translation: CASSFGLGYTF.

The CDR3 sequence is CASSPGLDSNEQFF. The CDR3 bases are TGTGCCAGTAGTCCCGGACTAGATAGCAATGAGCAGTTCTTC. V and J are TRBV19 and TRBJ2-1; 7 positions match TRBD2. In germline, CDR1 is LNHDA, CDR2 SQIVND (reference sequence). CDR3 length: 14 residues. The ends lost 5 bases at V and 6 bases at J; junction bases unmatched: 7. Variable domain in full (rest from reference TRBV19 and TRBJ2-1): DGGITQSPKYLFRKEGQNVTLSCEQNLNHDAMYWYRQDPGQGLRLIYYSQIVNDFQKGDIAEGYSVSREKKESFPLTVTSAQKNPTAFYLCASSPGLDSNEQFFGPGTRLTVL.

The J gene is TRBJ2-1, the V gene TRBV28; possibly TRBD1 for D (7 bases). The germline gives CDR1 MDHEN, CDR2 SYDVKM. V was trimmed by 4 bases and J by 10 bases, leaving 20 bases between them. The CDR3 is made up of 15 amino acids. The CDR3 DNA reads TGTGCCAGCAGTTCGTCTTCAGGGGGGCGGAGAGAGCAGTTCTTC. Its protein is CASSSSSGGRREQFF.

The V call is TRBV12-5, the J call TRBJ2-1, with 8 bases lining up with TRBD2. Trimming at V came to 1 base and at J to 0 bases, leaving 2 bases not matched to a gene. Germline CDR1 is LGHNT and CDR2 is FRNRAP. This CDR3 contains 16 residues. CDR3 sequence: CASGLGLANSYNEQFF. The CDR3 nucleotides read TGTGCTAGTGGTTTGGGACTAGCGAACTCCTACAATGAGCAGTTCTTC.

The gene calls are TRBV7-9 and TRBJ2-1; weak D call: TRBD1 (6 bases). The CDR3 contains 12 residues. The V gene's germline CDR1 is SEHNR and CDR2 FQNEAQ (reference sequence). V gave up 7 bases and J gave up 11 bases, with 15 bases separating them. The CDR3 region has the DNA TGTGCCAGCATGCGGACAGATAGTAAGCAGTTCTTC. The encoded protein is CASMRTDSKQFF.

V and J are TRBV7-8 and TRBJ1-2, with unresolved D. The germline V and J ends were trimmed by 0 bases and 2 bases, with 10 bases remaining between them. Germline V CDR1 and CDR2: SGHVS, FQNEAQ. This CDR3 contains 15 residues. The chain's CDR3 is CASSLAGPPNYGYTF. The CDR3 DNA is TGTGCCAGCAGCTTAGCGGGCCCACCAAACTATGGCTACACCTTC.

This chain uses TRBV5-1 with TRBJ1-1, with TRBD1 as a possible D gene (5 bases). V lost 3 bases and J 1 base, leaving 13 bases between the germline ends. This CDR3 comprises 15 residues. Germline lookup yields CDR1 SGHRS and CDR2 YFSETQ. CDR3 region: CASSSTATRNTEAFF. For the CDR3, the DNA is TGCGCCAGCAGCTCGACAGCAACAAGGAACACTGAAGCTTTCTTT.

Details on this clone: It differs at one base from a far larger clone, so likely a read error. V gene TRBV2 combines with J gene TRBJ2-2; 7 bases are a match to TRBD1. The CDR3 runs 14 residues. V shed 5 bases, J shed 3 bases, and the junction held 3 bases outside the gene matches. Germline values: CDR1 SNHLY, CDR2 FYNNEI. The CDR3 loop reads CASSRQGDTGELFF. Here the CDR3 DNA reads TGTGCCAGCAGTCGTCAGGGGGACACCGGGGAGCTGTTTTTT.

V is TRBV29-1 and J is TRBJ2-1; tentatively, D is TRBD1 (5 bases). With 5 bases removed from V and 5 bases from J, the gap between germline ends came to 19 bases. The CDR3 sequence is 15 residues long. Germline-derived CDR1 and CDR2 are SQVTM and ANQGSEA. The CDR3 loop reads CSVTPNRHKNNEQFF. The CDR3 coding sequence is TGCAGCGTTACCCCTAACAGGCACAAGAACAATGAGCAGTTCTTC.

The chain uses TRBV7-9 and TRBJ1-1; the D gene is possibly TRBD1 (6 bases). This CDR3 comprises 16 residues. CDR1 and CDR2 (germline): SEHNR, FQNEAQ (reference sequence). V was shortened by 5 bases and J by 4 bases, with 20 bases between the two germline ends. Here the CDR3 DNA reads TGTGCCAGCAGCCCCCGTTGGGCAGGGGTTGGCACTGAAGCTTTCTTT. This sequence encodes CASSPRWAGVGTEAFF.

The chain combines TRBV20-1 with TRBJ1-2; 9 nucleotides align to TRBD1. The CDR3 loop spans 13 amino acids. With 3 bases clipped from V and 14 bases from J, the junction kept 13 bases outside the gene matches. CDR1 DFQATT and CDR2 SNEGSKA come from the germline V gene (reference sequence). In DNA form, the CDR3 reads TGCAGTGCTAGTTTCCTCCGGGACAGGGCTAGTACCTTC. Translating it yields CSASFLRDRASTF.

The chain recombines TRBV7-8 with TRBJ1-1; 9 nucleotides agree with TRBD1. The V gene's germline CDR1 is SGHVS and CDR2 FQNEAQ. This CDR3 comprises 15 residues. V shed 4 bases, J shed 4 bases, and the junction held 7 bases outside the gene matches. The CDR3 nucleotides read TGTGCCAGCAGCTACCGACAGGGGGTGGGCACTGAAGCTTTCTTT. This encodes CASSYRQGVGTEAFF.

This chain joins TRBV6-2 or TRBV6-3 and TRBJ2-5; 7 nucleotides agree with TRBD1. CDR1 MNHEY and CDR2 SVGEGT come from the germline V gene. The CDR3 sequence is 20 residues long. The V and J ends lost 2 bases and 2 bases, in that order; junction bases with no gene match: 20. CDR3 region: CASSYPITRLRTGEQETQYF. CDR3 sequence (DNA): TGTGCCAGCAGTTACCCTATTACAAGGCTTAGGACAGGCGAACAAGAGACCCAGTACTTC.

The chain carries TRBV2 and TRBJ2-7, with D perhaps matching TRBD1 (5 bases). V was shortened by 4 bases and J by 3 bases, with 19 bases between the two germline ends. The CDR3 runs to 16 residues. CDR1 is SNHLY and CDR2 is FYNNEI in the germline V gene. CDR3 bases: TGTGCCAGCAGTGGAGAGAGGCAGACAGAGAACTACGAGCAGTACTTC. Encoded protein: CASSGERQTENYEQYF.

The V and J genes are TRBV6-2 or TRBV6-3 and TRBJ1-1; D perhaps matches TRBD1 (6 bases). V dropped 5 bases and J dropped 3 bases, with 19 bases sitting between them. The CDR3 sequence is 16 residues long. The germline V gene has CDR1 MNHEY and CDR2 SVGEGT. In DNA, the CDR3 is TGTGCCAGCAGTGCCCAATCACGGCAGGGGTACACTGAAGCTTTCTTT. Its translation: CASSAQSRQGYTEAFF.

V gene TRBV12-3 or TRBV12-4 combines with J gene TRBJ1-5; D may be TRBD1 (5 bases). This CDR3 has 13 residues. V lost 6 bases to trimming and J lost 6 bases, with 12 bases between them. The CDR3 DNA reads TGTGCCAGCAGGTCGGGGGGAAGTCAGCCCCAGCATTTT. Its protein product is CASRSGGSQPQHF.

This chain links TRBV7-3 with TRBJ1-1; 8 bases match TRBD1. CDR1 SGHTA and CDR2 FQGTGA come from the germline V gene. This CDR3 contains 14 residues. J gave up 3 bases and V 5 bases, and 5 bases lay outside the gene matches. This chain's CDR3 is CASSPQGADTEAFF. CDR3 bases: TGTGCCAGCAGCCCCCAGGGGGCCGACACTGAAGCTTTCTTT.

The genes are TRBV6-4 and TRBJ2-1; D may be TRBD1 (6 bases). CDR3 length: 13 amino acids. The V end lost 3 bases, the J end lost 3 bases, and 6 bases lay between the germline ends. Germline V lookup: CDR1 MRHNA, CDR2 SNTAGT. The CDR3: CASSEGHYNEQFF. DNA of the CDR3: TGTGCCAGCAGTGAGGGACACTACAATGAGCAGTTCTTC.

The chain has TRBV19 and TRBJ1-2; 9 bases align to TRBD1. This CDR3 is built from 16 residues. Losses at the gene ends were 6 bases for V and 1 base for J; bases not matched to a gene: 9. The germline CDR1 and CDR2 sequences are LNHDA and SQIVND (reference sequence). The CDR3 is CASRAADRGFNYGYTF. In nucleotides, the CDR3 is TGTGCCAGTAGGGCAGCGGACAGGGGTTTTAACTATGGCTACACCTTC.

This chain connects TRBV29-1 to TRBJ1-2; D unresolved. Germline CDR1 SQVTM, CDR2 ANQGSEA. CDR3 length: 13 amino acids. V was trimmed by 3 bases and J by 2 bases, leaving 10 bases between them. The CDR3 is CSVETTPNYGYTF. The CDR3 DNA reads TGCAGCGTTGAGACGACACCGAACTATGGCTACACCTTC.

This sequence joins TRBV6-8 and TRBJ1-5; D may be TRBD1 (5 bases). This CDR3 has 15 residues. V shed 2 bases and J shed 7 bases, with 15 bases lying between them. CDR1 is MNHGY and CDR2 is SAAAGT in the germline V gene. CDR3 residues: CASSYMARAGQPQHF. The CDR3 DNA is TGTGCCAGCAGTTACATGGCCAGGGCGGGACAGCCCCAGCATTTT.

The chain couples TRBV14 to TRBJ2-1, with 8 positions matching TRBD2. The CDR3 length is 15 residues. V was clipped by 2 bases and J by 8 bases; unmatched bases: 8. Germline V lookup: CDR1 SGHDN, CDR2 FVKESK. In DNA form, the CDR3 reads TGTGCCAGCAGCCAATGGGAGACTAGCGTACATGAGCAGTTCTTC. Encoded protein: CASSQWETSVHEQFF.

The count of this clone is one. The chain uses TRBV19 and TRBJ1-2, with TRBD1 as a possible D gene (5 bases). This CDR3 has 14 residues. Between the trimmed V and J ends, which lost 5 bases and 1 base, there was a span of 11 bases. Germline V lookup: CDR1 LNHDA, CDR2 SQIVND (reference sequence). DNA for the CDR3: TGTGCCAGTAGTGAGACAGCTCATAACTATGGCTACACCTTC. This sequence encodes CASSETAHNYGYTF.

The V call is TRBV25-1, the J call TRBJ1-1; unclear D gene. Deletions cut 0 bases from V and 5 bases from J, with 10 bases between. In germline, CDR1 is MGHDK, CDR2 SYGVNS. The CDR3 runs 14 residues. The CDR3 DNA sequence: TGTGCCAGCAGTGAATACGGGGATGTGACTGAAGCTTTCTTT. Amino acids: CASSEYGDVTEAFF.

The chain uses TRBV29-1 and TRBJ1-1; 8 bases line up with TRBD1. CDR3 length: 13 amino acids. Germline lookup yields CDR1 SQVTM and CDR2 ANQGSEA. Losses at the gene ends were 4 bases for V and 1 base for J; bases not matched to a gene: 2. This CDR3 is CSVGQGRNTEAFF. The CDR3 DNA sequence: TGCAGCGTTGGACAGGGGCGGAACACTGAAGCTTTCTTT.

The chain couples TRBV4-2 to TRBJ1-6; D remains ambiguous. Trimming pared 4 bases from V and 7 bases from J, leaving 17 bases between. CDR3 length: 16 amino acids. The germline gives CDR1 LGHNA, CDR2 YNFKEQ. The CDR3 DNA follows: TGTGCCAGCAGCCGAGCGGGAAGCAGATCCAATTCACCCCTCCACTTT. This sequence encodes CASSRAGSRSNSPLHF.

This clone was detected only once. V and J are TRBV9 and TRBJ1-2; the match to TRBD1 covers 8 bases. J gave up 6 bases and V 3 bases, and 13 bases lay outside the gene matches. The CDR3 extends over 16 amino acids. Germline CDR1 and CDR2: SGDLS and YYNGEE. DNA for the CDR3: TGTGCCAGCAGCGCGACGAGTGTAACAGGGGGGGATGGCTACACCTTC. Translated: CASSATSVTGGDGYTF.

In regard to this clone: The junction departs from germline at one end; a sequencing error may be responsible. The chain joins TRBV3-1 (or the pseudogene TRBV3-2) to TRBJ1-6; no clear D. Germline CDR1 is LGHDT and CDR2 is YNNKEL (reference sequence). The CDR3 spans 14 residues. This CDR3 is CASSQVAGISPLHF. The CDR3, as DNA: TGTGCCAGCAGCCAAGTGGCAGGTATTTCACCCCTTCACTTT.

This clone showed up just once. The chain joins TRBV6-5 to TRBJ2-7, with D possibly being TRBD2 (6 bases). Germline V lookup: CDR1 MNHEY, CDR2 SVGAGI. The V and J ends lost 4 bases and 2 bases respectively, with 18 bases between them. CDR3 length: 16 residues. In nucleotides, the CDR3 is TGTGCCAGCAGTTTACCTGCGGGGCAAGCCCCCTACGAGCAGTACTTC. Protein: CASSLPAGQAPYEQYF.

The chain joins TRBV30 to TRBJ1-5, with 7 bases aligning to TRBD1. This CDR3 is 13 amino acids long. CDR1 is GTSNPN and CDR2 is SVGIG in the germline V gene (reference sequence). Germline trimming cut 4 bases from V and 6 bases from J; bases unmatched to any gene: 6. DNA of the CDR3: TGTGCCTGGACAGGACAGGAAGGTCAGCCCCAGCATTTT. Its protein product is CAWTGQEGQPQHF.